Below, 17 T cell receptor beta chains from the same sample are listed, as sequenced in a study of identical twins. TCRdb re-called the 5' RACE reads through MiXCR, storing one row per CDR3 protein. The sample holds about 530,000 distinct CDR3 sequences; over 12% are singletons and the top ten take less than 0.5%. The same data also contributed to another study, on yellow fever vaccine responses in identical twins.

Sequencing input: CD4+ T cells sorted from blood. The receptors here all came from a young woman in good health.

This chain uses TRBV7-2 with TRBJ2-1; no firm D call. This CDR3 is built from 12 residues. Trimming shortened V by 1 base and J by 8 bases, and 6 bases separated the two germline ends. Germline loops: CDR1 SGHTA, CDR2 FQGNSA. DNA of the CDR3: TGTGCCAGCAGCTTAGGGTTTCATGAGCAGTTCTTC. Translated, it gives CASSLGFHEQFF.

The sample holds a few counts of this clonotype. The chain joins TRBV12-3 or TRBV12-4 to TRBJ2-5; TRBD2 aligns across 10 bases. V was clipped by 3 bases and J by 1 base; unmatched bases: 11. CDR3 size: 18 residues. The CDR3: CASSLGRTSGSFQETQYF. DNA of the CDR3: TGTGCCAGCAGTTTGGGTAGGACTAGCGGAAGTTTCCAAGAGACCCAGTACTTC.

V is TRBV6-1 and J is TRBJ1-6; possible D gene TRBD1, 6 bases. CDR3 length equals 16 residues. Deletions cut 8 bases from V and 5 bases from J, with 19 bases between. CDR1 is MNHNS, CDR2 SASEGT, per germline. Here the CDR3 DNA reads TGTGCCAGCCCGGACAGATTGGACGAGGATAATTCACCCCTCCACTTT. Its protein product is CASPDRLDEDNSPLHF.

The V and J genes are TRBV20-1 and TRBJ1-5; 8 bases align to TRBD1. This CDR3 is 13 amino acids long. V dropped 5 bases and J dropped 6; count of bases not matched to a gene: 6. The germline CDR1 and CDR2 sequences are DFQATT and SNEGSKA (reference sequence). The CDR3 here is CSARQGISQPQHF. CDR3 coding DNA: TGCAGTGCTCGACAGGGGATCAGTCAGCCCCAGCATTTT.

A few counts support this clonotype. For the CDR3, the DNA is TGTGCCAGCAGTTTTGACAGGGGGCTAACTCAGCCCCAGCATTTT. Its protein is CASSFDRGLTQPQHF. The chain uses TRBV12-3 or TRBV12-4 and TRBJ1-5, with 10 bases aligning to TRBD1. The CDR3 spans 15 residues. J was trimmed by 6 bases and V by 3 bases; bases with no gene match: 5.

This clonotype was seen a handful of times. The CDR3 loop is CASSPRWDTYEQYF. DNA for the CDR3: TGTGCCAGCAGTCCTCGTTGGGATACCTACGAGCAGTACTTC. This chain joins TRBV12-3 or TRBV12-4 and TRBJ2-7; D remains ambiguous. This CDR3 region has 14 residues. The germline V and J ends were trimmed by 5 bases and 2 bases, with 13 bases remaining between them.

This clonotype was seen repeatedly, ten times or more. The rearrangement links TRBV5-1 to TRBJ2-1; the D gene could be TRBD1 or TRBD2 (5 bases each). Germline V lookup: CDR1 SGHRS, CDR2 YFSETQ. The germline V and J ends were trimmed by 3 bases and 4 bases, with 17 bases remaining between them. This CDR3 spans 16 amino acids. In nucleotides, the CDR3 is TGCGCCAGCAGCTGGGGGACCCACCTGGGGTACAATGAGCAGTTCTTC. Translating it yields CASSWGTHLGYNEQFF.

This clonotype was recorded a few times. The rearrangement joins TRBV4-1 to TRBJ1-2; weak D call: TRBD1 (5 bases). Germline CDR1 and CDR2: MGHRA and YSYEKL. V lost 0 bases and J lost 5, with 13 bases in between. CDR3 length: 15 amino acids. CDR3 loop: CASSQDLPTAYGYTF. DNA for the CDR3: TGCGCCAGCAGCCAAGATCTTCCGACAGCATATGGCTACACCTTC.

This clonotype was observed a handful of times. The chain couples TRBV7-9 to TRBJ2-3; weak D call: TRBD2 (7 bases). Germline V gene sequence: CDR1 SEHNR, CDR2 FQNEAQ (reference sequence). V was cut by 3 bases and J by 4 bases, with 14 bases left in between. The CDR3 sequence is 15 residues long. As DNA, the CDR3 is TGTGCCAGCAGCTTTGGGGGGGGGCGCGCAGATACGCAGTATTTT. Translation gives CASSFGGGRADTQYF. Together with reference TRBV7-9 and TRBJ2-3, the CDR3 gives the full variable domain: DTGVSQNPRHKITKRGQNVTFRCDPISEHNRLYWYRQTLGQGPEFLTYFQNEAQLEKSRLLSDRFSAERPKGSFSTLEIQRTEQGDSAMYLCASSFGGGRADTQYFGPGTRLTVL.

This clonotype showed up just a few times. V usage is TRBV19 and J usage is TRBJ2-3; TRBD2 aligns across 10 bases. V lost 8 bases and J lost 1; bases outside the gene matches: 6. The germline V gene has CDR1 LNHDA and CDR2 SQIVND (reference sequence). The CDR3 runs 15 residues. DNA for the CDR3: TGTGCCAGTGCCTACGGACTAGCGGGCACAGATACGCAGTATTTT. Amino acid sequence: CASAYGLAGTDTQYF.

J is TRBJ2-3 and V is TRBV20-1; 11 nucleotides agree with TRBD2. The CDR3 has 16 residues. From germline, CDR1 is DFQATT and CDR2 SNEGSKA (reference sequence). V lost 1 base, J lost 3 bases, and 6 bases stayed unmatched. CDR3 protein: CSARGDGTSGTDTQYF. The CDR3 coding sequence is TGCAGTGCTAGAGGGGATGGGACTAGCGGAACAGATACGCAGTATTTT.

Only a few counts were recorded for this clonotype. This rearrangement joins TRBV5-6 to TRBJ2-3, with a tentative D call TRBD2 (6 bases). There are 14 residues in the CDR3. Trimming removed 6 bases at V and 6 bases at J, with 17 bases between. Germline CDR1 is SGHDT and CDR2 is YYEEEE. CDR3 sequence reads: CASTPWGGVDTQYF. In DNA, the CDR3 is TGTGCCAGCACCCCGTGGGGAGGAGTGGATACGCAGTATTTT.

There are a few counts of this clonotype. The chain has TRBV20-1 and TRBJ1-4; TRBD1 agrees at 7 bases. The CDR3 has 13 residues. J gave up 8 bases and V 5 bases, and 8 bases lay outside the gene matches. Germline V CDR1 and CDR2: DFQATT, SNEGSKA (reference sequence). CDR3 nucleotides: TGCAGTGCTCCAAGGACAGGTCGGGAAAAACTGTTTTTT. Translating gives CSAPRTGREKLFF.

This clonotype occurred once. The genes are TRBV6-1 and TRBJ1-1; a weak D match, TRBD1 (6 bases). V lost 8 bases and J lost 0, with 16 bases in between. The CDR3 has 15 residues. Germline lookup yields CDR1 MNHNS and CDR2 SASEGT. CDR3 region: CASLPDRLMNTEAFF. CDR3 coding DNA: TGTGCCAGCCTCCCAGACAGGCTCATGAACACTGAAGCTTTCTTT.

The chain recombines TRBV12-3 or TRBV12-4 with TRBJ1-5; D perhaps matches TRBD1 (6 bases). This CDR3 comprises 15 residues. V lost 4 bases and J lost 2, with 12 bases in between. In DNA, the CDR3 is TGTGCCAGCAGTTCCGAGGGGGGAGGCAATCAGCCCCAGCATTTT. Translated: CASSSEGGGNQPQHF.

The CDR3 region has the DNA TGTGCCAGCAGCTTAGCCGAACAGAGCTACGAGCAGTACTTC. It is translated as CASSLAEQSYEQYF. J is TRBJ2-7 and V is TRBV7-9; D remains ambiguous. V lost 0 bases and J lost 3, with 9 bases in between. Germline values: CDR1 SEHNR, CDR2 FQNEAQ (reference sequence). The CDR3 loop spans 14 amino acids.

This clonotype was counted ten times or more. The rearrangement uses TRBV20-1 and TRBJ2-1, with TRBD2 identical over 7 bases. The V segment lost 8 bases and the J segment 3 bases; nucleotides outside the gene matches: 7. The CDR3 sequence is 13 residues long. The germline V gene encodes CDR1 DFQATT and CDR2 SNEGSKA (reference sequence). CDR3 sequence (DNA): TGCAGTTTCTCGACTAGCAACTACAATGAGCAGTTCTTC. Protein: CSFSTSNYNEQFF.